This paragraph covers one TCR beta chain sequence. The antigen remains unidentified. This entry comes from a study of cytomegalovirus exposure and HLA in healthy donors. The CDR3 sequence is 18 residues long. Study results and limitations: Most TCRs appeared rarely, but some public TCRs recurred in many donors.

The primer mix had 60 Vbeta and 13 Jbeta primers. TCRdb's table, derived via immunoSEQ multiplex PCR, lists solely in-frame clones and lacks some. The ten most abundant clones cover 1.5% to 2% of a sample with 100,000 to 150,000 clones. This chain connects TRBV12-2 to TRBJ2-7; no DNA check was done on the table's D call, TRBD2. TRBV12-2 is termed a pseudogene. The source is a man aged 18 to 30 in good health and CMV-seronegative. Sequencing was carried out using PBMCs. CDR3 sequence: CASRWANLRLAESHEQYF. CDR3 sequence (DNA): TGTGCAAGTCGCTGGGCCAACCTTAGACTAGCGGAATCCCACGAGCAGTACTTC.